Listed here are 21 T cell receptor beta chains from one sample, sequenced in a study of blood T cells in healthy people across ages (dated by TCRdb to the mid-2010s). The library was built by means of 5' RACE. Instrument on record: Illumina HiSeq 2500. A second PCR of about 7 to 12 cycles was run with a J-beta primer mix and a sample-barcoded 5' primer. The public reads were run again by TCRdb, first through fastp at Q25 and then through MiXCR, and only productive beta chains were kept. Entries are consolidated by CDR3 protein sequence, retaining the most common genes and DNA. The sample table shows 600,000 to 900,000 distinct CDR3 sequences, and roughly 24% are seen once. 3% of the sample goes to the ten largest clones. The sample was also reused in another study, on T cells of mothers and their children.

The specimen was blood. The receptors were gathered from a boy younger than 18 in good health.

The CDR3 spells CASSLEGQPQHF. CDR3 DNA sequence: TGCGCCAGCAGCTTGGAGGGTCAGCCCCAGCATTTT. The V gene is TRBV5-1, the J gene TRBJ1-5; D ambiguous. The V and J ends lost 0 bases and 6 bases respectively, with 4 bases between them. In germline, CDR1 is SGHRS, CDR2 YFSETQ. This CDR3 spans 12 amino acids.

This chain links TRBV7-9 with TRBJ2-1; D unresolved. The J call may be incorrect, as the DNA end agrees better with TRBJ2-5. The CDR3 consists of 14 residues. The V gene's germline CDR1 is SEHNR and CDR2 FQNEAQ (reference sequence). CDR3 nucleotide sequence: TGTGCCAGCAGGGCCAGAGAGTTTCAAGAGACCCAGTACTTC. Its translation is CASRAREFQETQYF.

This clonotype was picked up a small number of times. One end of the junction fails to match germline, which may point to a read error. This chain connects TRBV5-1 to TRBJ2-3; D remains ambiguous. Germline CDR1 reads SGHRS; CDR2 reads YFSETQ. The CDR3 has 12 residues. CDR3 nucleotides: TGCGCCAGCAGCTCGAGCACAGATACGCGGTATTTT. This codes for CASSSSTDTRYF.

The gene calls are TRBV19 and TRBJ2-1; D gene ambiguous. V was trimmed by 5 bases and J by 2 bases, leaving 16 bases between them. The CDR3 is 16 residues long. Germline assignment: CDR1 LNHDA and CDR2 SQIVND (reference sequence). CDR3 coding DNA: TGTGCCAGTAGTCTCCTGCTTGGTATAACCTACAATGAGCAGTTCTTC. Translated: CASSLLLGITYNEQFF.

This clonotype was detected a few times. The chain employs TRBV12-3 or TRBV12-4 and TRBJ1-2; D remains unclear. The CDR3 is made up of 11 amino acids. Trimming removed 8 bases at V and 4 bases at J, with 8 bases between. DNA for the CDR3: TGTGCCAGCGGGGTTAGCTATGGCTACACCTTC. Encoded protein: CASGVSYGYTF.

This clonotype was observed a few times. The rearrangement joins TRBV10-2 to TRBJ2-5, with 8 bases that match TRBD2. The CDR3 is 15 residues long. The V gene's germline CDR1 is WSHSY and CDR2 SAAADI. J gave up 5 bases and V 2 bases, and 7 bases lay outside the gene matches. The CDR3 DNA sequence: TGCGCCAGCAGTGAGAGCGGGGGCGCAGGGGAGACCCAGTACTTC. It translates to CASSESGGAGETQYF.

In its sample, this clonotype was seen a few times. The chain recombines TRBV7-4 with TRBJ2-7, with D uncertain. The CDR3 spans 9 residues. CDR1 and CDR2 (germline): SGHVT, SQSDAQ. Trimming removed 5 bases from V and 13 bases from J, with 9 bases in between. CDR3 in DNA: TGTGCCAGCAGCCCCAGCATCTACTTC. Its translation is CASSPSIYF.

This clonotype appeared a few times. The CDR3 DNA reads TGCAGTGCTTCAACTAGCCCCCAGTACAATGAGCAGTTCTTC. Residues: CSASTSPQYNEQFF. The chain employs TRBV20-1 and TRBJ2-5, with a tentative D call TRBD2 (6 bases). The DNA end is a closer match to TRBJ2-1, so the J assignment may be wrong. This CDR3 is 14 amino acids long. Germline V gives CDR1 DFQATT, CDR2 SNEGSKA (reference sequence).

The V and J genes are TRBV10-3 and TRBJ2-1; weak D call: TRBD1 (6 bases). The V gene's germline CDR1 is ENHRY and CDR2 SYGVKD. Trimming took off 4 bases at V and 5 bases at J, with 12 bases between the two ends. The CDR3 loop spans 14 amino acids. The CDR3 coding sequence is TGTGCCATCAGTGCTACGACAGGAAACAATGAGCAGTTCTTC. Its translation: CAISATTGNNEQFF.

The table lists this clonotype with a few counts. This sequence joins TRBV12-3 or TRBV12-4 and TRBJ1-6; 7 bases align to TRBD1. This CDR3 is built from 13 residues. The junction had 6 bases not matched to a gene; V was cut back by 6 bases and J by 10 bases. The CDR3 bases are TGTGCCAGCAGCGACAGGGTTGGCTCACCCCTCCACTTT. It encodes CASSDRVGSPLHF.

In this sample, this clonotype turned up a few times. The chain uses TRBV29-1 and TRBJ2-3; perhaps TRBD1 as D (7 bases). From germline, CDR1 is SQVTM and CDR2 ANQGSEA. V lost 0 bases and J 0 bases, leaving 13 bases between the germline ends. The CDR3 sequence is 16 residues long. CDR3 DNA: TGCAGCGTTGAAGATGGCGGGGACAGAAGCACAGATACGCAGTATTTT. Translated: CSVEDGGDRSTDTQYF.

V gene TRBV12-3 or TRBV12-4 combines with J gene TRBJ2-6, with D hard to call. With 7 bases removed from V and 4 bases from J, the gap between germline ends came to 14 bases. This CDR3 has 15 amino acids. The CDR3 region is CASTRKGPGANVLTF. The CDR3 DNA sequence: TGTGCCAGCACCCGGAAAGGGCCCGGGGCCAACGTCCTGACTTTC.

The chain combines TRBV6-5 with TRBJ2-5, with D maybe TRBD1 (6 bases). With the DNA end fitting TRBJ2-7 better, the J assignment may be wrong. The length of the CDR3 is 13 residues. Germline V gene lookup returns CDR1 MNHEY and CDR2 SVGAGI. CDR3 loop: CASRMGTFAEQYF. CDR3 in DNA: TGTGCCAGCCGAATGGGGACATTTGCCGAGCAGTACTTC.

This chain joins TRBV29-1 and TRBJ2-6; D is undetermined. The V end was cut by 3 bases, the J end by 0 bases, with 18 bases between. The CDR3 is made up of 18 amino acids. CDR1 is SQVTM and CDR2 is ANQGSEA in the germline V gene. The CDR3, as DNA: TGCAGCGTTGATTCGATAGAGTTGGGTCTCTCTGGGGCCAACGTCCTGACTTTC. Translating it yields CSVDSIELGLSGANVLTF.

This sequence joins TRBV6-5 and TRBJ2-7, with D perhaps matching TRBD1 (6 bases). V was trimmed by 2 bases and J by 4 bases, leaving 15 bases between them. This CDR3 contains 15 residues. Germline CDR1 reads MNHEY; CDR2 reads SVGAGI. CDR3 sequence (DNA): TGTGCCAGCAGTTACCAGAGGCAGGGGATATACGAGCAGTACTTC. Protein sequence: CASSYQRQGIYEQYF.

This clonotype was observed a handful of times. The chain links TRBV10-3 to TRBJ2-7; 8 bases line up with TRBD1. CDR3 size: 17 residues. Losses at the gene ends were 2 bases for V and 2 bases for J; bases not matched to a gene: 11. Germline loops: CDR1 ENHRY, CDR2 SYGVKD. The CDR3 DNA reads TGTGCCATCAGTGAGGAGGTAGGACAGGGACTCCCCTACGAGCAGTACTTC. Protein: CAISEEVGQGLPYEQYF.

The sample holds a few counts of this clonotype. The rearrangement uses TRBV24-1 and TRBJ2-5; possible D gene TRBD2, 6 bases. Trimming shortened V by 3 bases and J by 0 bases, and 7 bases separated the two germline ends. The germline V gene has CDR1 KGHDR and CDR2 SFDVKD. CDR3 length equals 14 residues. In DNA, the CDR3 is TGTGCCACCAGTGATGGGGGGTACCAAGAGACCCAGTACTTC. It yields the protein CATSDGGYQETQYF.

The chain recombines TRBV29-1 with TRBJ1-2; D is uncertain. The germline V and J ends were trimmed by 7 bases and 2 bases, with 14 bases remaining between them. This CDR3 is 13 amino acids long. From germline, CDR1 is SQVTM and CDR2 ANQGSEA. CDR3 protein: CSDLNDGNYGYTF. CDR3 in DNA: TGCAGCGACCTTAACGACGGAAACTATGGCTACACCTTC.

The V gene is TRBV5-1, the J gene TRBJ1-4, with D unresolved. The V gene's germline CDR1 is SGHRS and CDR2 YFSETQ. The CDR3 is 15 residues long. Trimming shortened V by 0 bases and J by 2 bases, and 8 bases separated the two germline ends. The DNA for the CDR3 is TGCGCCAGCAGCTTGGTTGGGCCCACTAATGAAAAACTGTTTTTT. Its translation: CASSLVGPTNEKLFF.

This clonotype occurred a few times. The chain links TRBV9 to TRBJ2-7; D not certain. Germline V CDR1 and CDR2: SGDLS, YYNGEE. There are 12 residues in the CDR3. Written as DNA, the CDR3 is TGTGCGGGGATAGGAGTCTCCTACGAGCAGTACTTC. Residues: CAGIGVSYEQYF. The whole variable domain, remainder taken from reference TRBV9 and TRBJ2-7, is DSGVTQTPKHLITATGQRVTLRCSPRSGDLSVYWYQQSLDQGLQFLIQYYNGEERAKGNILERFSAQQFPDLHSELNLSSLELGDSALYFCAGIGVSYEQYFGPGTRLTVT.

This clonotype was found a few times. The CDR3 DNA follows: TGCGCCAGCAGCTTGGACGGGGGATACACTGAAGCTTTCTTT. The encoded protein is CASSLDGGYTEAFF. V usage is TRBV5-1 and J usage is TRBJ1-1; weak D call: TRBD1 (5 bases). The germline V gene has CDR1 SGHRS and CDR2 YFSETQ. The V and J ends lost 0 bases and 3 bases respectively, with 9 bases between them. The length of the CDR3 is 14 residues.